A single sample gave rise to the 18 T cell receptor beta chains below, sequenced in a study of breast tumors, draining lymph nodes, adjacent tissues. Breast cancer patients provided tissue from their axillary draining lymph nodes. Each CDR3 protein gets one entry after TCRdb re-called the multiplex PCR reads with MiXCR. The repertoire holds about 100,000 distinct CDR3 sequences, around 20% seen once, with less than 1.5% in the top ten. The sequenced material came from axillary lymph node tissue. Receptors originate from a female donor with breast cancer. Some clones in this sample may be carry-over from other donors' samples.

There are many counts of this clonotype. The chain combines TRBV13 with TRBJ1-2, with no clear D. The CDR3 length is 11 residues. Germline V gene lookup returns CDR1 PRHDT and CDR2 FYEKMQ (reference sequence). V was shortened by 8 bases and J by 7 bases, with 11 bases between the two germline ends. CDR3 residues: CASGAVAGYTF. For the CDR3, the DNA is TGTGCCAGCGGCGCCGTGGCTGGCTACACCTTC.

As for this clonotype: A much larger clone sits a single nucleotide away, making a read error possible. This chain connects TRBV29-1 to TRBJ1-5; 8 nucleotides match TRBD1. The J call may not be correct, given that the DNA end is closer to TRBJ2-3. Germline V gives CDR1 SQVTM, CDR2 ANQGSEA. There are 12 residues in the CDR3. CDR3 protein: CSVGSRGQPQYF. Here the CDR3 DNA reads TGCAGCGTTGGGTCCAGGGGGCAGCCCCAGTATTTT.

In its sample, this clonotype was seen many times. The genes are TRBV2 and TRBJ1-5, with 9 nucleotides matching TRBD1. V dropped 6 bases and J dropped 7; count of bases not matched to a gene: 4. Germline-derived CDR1 and CDR2 are SNHLY and FYNNEI. The length of the CDR3 is 13 residues. The CDR3 spells CASSGTGRQPQHF. CDR3 nucleotide sequence: TGTGCCAGCAGCGGGACAGGGAGGCAGCCCCAGCATTTT.

This clonotype was picked up many times. The CDR3 sequence: CASSLAQDVRGLEQYF. The CDR3 region has the DNA TGTGCCAGCAGCTTGGCCCAGGACGTTCGGGGGTTGGAGCAGTACTTC. This chain uses TRBV5-6 with TRBJ2-7, with D perhaps matching TRBD2 (6 bases). Deletions cut 0 bases from V and 7 bases from J, with 20 bases between. CDR3 length: 16 amino acids. Per the germline V gene, CDR1 is SGHDT and CDR2 is YYEEEE.

This clonotype was seen at least ten times. The CDR3 DNA follows: TGCAGCGTCGCCGGGACACCCCAAGAGACCCAGTACTTC. Translating it yields CSVAGTPQETQYF. The rearrangement uses TRBV29-1 and TRBJ2-5; weak D call: TRBD1 (6 bases). CDR1 is SQVTM and CDR2 is ANQGSEA in the germline V gene. This CDR3 is 13 amino acids long. With 6 bases removed from V and 1 base from J, the gap between germline ends came to 12 bases. The full variable domain, rest sourced from reference TRBV29-1 and TRBJ2-5, is SAVISQKPSRDICQRGTSLTIQCQVDSQVTMMFWYRQQPGQSLTLIATANQGSEATYESGFVIDKFPISRPNLTFSTLTVSNMSPEDSSIYLCSVAGTPQETQYFGPGTRLLVL.

The sample holds many counts of this clonotype. The rearrangement links TRBV7-9 to TRBJ2-1, with 7 bases matching TRBD2. The CDR3 consists of 16 residues. J lost 8 bases, V lost 5 bases, and 15 bases had no gene match. Per the germline V gene, CDR1 is SEHNR and CDR2 is FQNEAQ (reference sequence). The DNA of the CDR3 is TGTGCCAGCAGCGGGACTGGCGGGAGACCGGGCGATGAGCAGTTCTTC. Protein product: CASSGTGGRPGDEQFF.

Many counts were recorded for this clonotype. The chain couples TRBV15 to TRBJ2-2, with D unclear. The CDR3 contains 14 residues. Germline lookup yields CDR1 LNHNV and CDR2 YYDKDF (reference sequence). V shed 6 bases and J shed 1 base, with 9 bases lying between them. The CDR3 nucleotides are TGTGCCACCAGGCTAACACTGAACACCGGGGAGCTGTTTTTT. Its protein is CATRLTLNTGELFF.

Turning to this clonotype: The DNA is left out, because the CDR3 cannot be placed on it with certainty; the CDR3 is given as TCRdb lists it. J is TRBJ1-5 and V is TRBV13; whether TRBD1, the table's D call, matches the DNA was not checked. The CDR3 spans 22 amino acids, including both terminal residues. Per germline, CDR1 PRHDT and CDR2 FYEKMQ (reference sequence). The CDR3 loop is CASRYSNQPQHFQGDSNQPQHF.

This clonotype was detected many times. The chain links TRBV4-1 to TRBJ2-5; 11 bases match TRBD2. CDR1 and CDR2 from the germline V gene are MGHRA and YSYEKL. V dropped 1 base and J dropped 3; count of bases not matched to a gene: 1. The CDR3 totals 15 residues. In DNA form, the CDR3 reads TGCGCCAGCAGCCAAGGACTAGCGGGGAAAGAGACCCAGTACTTC. Amino acids: CASSQGLAGKETQYF.

The V and J genes are TRBV19 and TRBJ2-2; D might be TRBD1 (6 bases). Trimming stripped 1 base from V and 6 bases from J, with 15 bases between. The CDR3 has 16 amino acids. Germline CDR1 reads LNHDA; CDR2 reads SQIVND (reference sequence). CDR3 loop: CASSIVSQGWPGELFF. The CDR3 region has the DNA TGTGCCAGTAGTATAGTCTCCCAGGGGTGGCCCGGGGAGCTGTTTTTT.

The CDR3 is CASTTQTGTRSYEQYF. CDR3 in DNA: TGTGCCAGCACCACTCAAACCGGGACACGGAGCTACGAGCAGTACTTC. This chain links TRBV6-6 with TRBJ2-7, with D maybe TRBD1 (6 bases). The V gene's germline CDR1 is MNHNY and CDR2 SVGAGI (reference sequence). The germline V and J ends were trimmed by 7 bases and 3 bases, with 22 bases remaining between them. The CDR3 totals 16 residues.

This clonotype showed up many times. The chain uses TRBV19 and TRBJ2-7; D unclear. Germline values: CDR1 LNHDA, CDR2 SQIVND (reference sequence). Trimming shortened V by 6 bases and J by 3 bases, and 18 bases separated the two germline ends. CDR3 size: 15 residues. Here the CDR3 DNA reads TGTGCCAGTAGAAGTATTGGGTCCCCTGGCTACGAGCAGTACTTC. It specifies CASRSIGSPGYEQYF.

This clonotype was seen only a few times. The chain has TRBV5-6 and TRBJ2-3, with no clear D. The CDR3 length is 18 residues. Looked up from germline, CDR1 is SGHDT and CDR2 is YYEEEE. The V end was cut by 0 bases, the J end by 1 base, with 18 bases between. The CDR3, as DNA: TGTGCCAGCAGCTTGGCTTCATCACCCATCGCGGGCACAGATACGCAGTATTTT. It specifies CASSLASSPIAGTDTQYF.

Turning to this clonotype: Since a much larger clone is just one base distant, this may be a read error. Because it lacks the conserved phenylalanine or tryptophan at the end, this CDR3 is likely a read error. V and J are TRBV6-6 and TRBJ2-7, with no clear D. Germline assignment: CDR1 MNHNY and CDR2 SVGAGI (reference sequence). V was cut by 6 bases and J by 4 bases, with 7 bases left in between. The CDR3 length is 11 residues. The CDR3 DNA is TGTGCCAGCAGCCGCCGGTACGAGCAGTACTCC. This gives the protein CASSRRYEQYS.

This clonotype appeared a single time. The chain recombines TRBV7-3 with TRBJ1-6, with 7 bases lining up with TRBD1. Unmatched junction bases numbered 8, after V lost 9 bases and J lost 9 bases. CDR3 size: 13 residues. Per germline, CDR1 SGHTA and CDR2 FQGTGA. The CDR3 spells CASRQGISSPLHF. The CDR3 nucleotides are TGTGCCAGTCGACAGGGAATAAGTTCACCCCTCCACTTT.

This clonotype was found many times. The rearrangement joins TRBV2 to TRBJ1-5; D not resolved. CDR1 and CDR2 (germline): SNHLY, FYNNEI. The V and J ends lost 2 bases and 5 bases respectively, with 13 bases between them. This CDR3 has 15 amino acids. The CDR3 reads CASSEKSGRYQPQHF. DNA for the CDR3: TGTGCCAGCAGTGAAAAGTCAGGACGATATCAGCCCCAGCATTTT. The variable domain in full, with the rest retrieved from reference TRBV2 and TRBJ1-5, is EPEVTQTPSHQVTQMGQEVILRCVPISNHLYFYWYRQILGQKVEFLVSFYNNEISEKSEIFDDQFSVERPDGSNFTLKIRSTKLEDSAMYFCASSEKSGRYQPQHFGDGTRLSIL.

The table lists this clonotype with many counts. The chain combines TRBV2 with TRBJ2-5; 9 nucleotides agree with TRBD2. Germline V CDR1 and CDR2: SNHLY, FYNNEI. This CDR3 spans 16 amino acids. Trimming removed 4 bases from V and 2 bases from J; junction bases left unmatched: 8. The CDR3 coding sequence is TGTGCCAGCAGTGGGACGCGGGGGGGTACTCAAGAGACCCAGTACTTC. Protein product: CASSGTRGGTQETQYF.

There are many counts of this clonotype. This sequence joins TRBV6-1 and TRBJ1-6; D is undetermined. Deletions cut 7 bases from V and 7 bases from J, with 11 bases between. The CDR3 covers 13 residues. Germline loops: CDR1 MNHNS, CDR2 SASEGT. CDR3 in amino acids: CASKDGGNSPLHF. CDR3 DNA sequence: TGTGCCAGCAAGGACGGAGGGAATTCACCCCTCCACTTT.